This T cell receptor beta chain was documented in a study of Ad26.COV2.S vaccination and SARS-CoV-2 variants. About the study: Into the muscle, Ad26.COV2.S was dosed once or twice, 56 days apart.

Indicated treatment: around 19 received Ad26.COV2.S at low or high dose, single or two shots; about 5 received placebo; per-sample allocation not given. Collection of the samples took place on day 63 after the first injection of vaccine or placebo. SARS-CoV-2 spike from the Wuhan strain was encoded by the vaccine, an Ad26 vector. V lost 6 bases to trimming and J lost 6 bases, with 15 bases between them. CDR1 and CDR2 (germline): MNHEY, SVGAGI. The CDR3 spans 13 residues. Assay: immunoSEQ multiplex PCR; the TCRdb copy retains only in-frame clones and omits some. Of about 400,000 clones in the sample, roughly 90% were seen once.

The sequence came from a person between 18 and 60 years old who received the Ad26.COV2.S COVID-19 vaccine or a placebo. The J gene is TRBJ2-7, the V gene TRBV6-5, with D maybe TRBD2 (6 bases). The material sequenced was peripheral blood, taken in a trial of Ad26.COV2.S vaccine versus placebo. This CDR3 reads CASSTGLPLEQYF. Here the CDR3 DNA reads TGTGCCAGCAGCACGGGACTCCCTCTCGAGCAGTACTTC.